What follows are 16 T cell receptor beta chains derived from one specimen sequenced in a study of molecular identifiers for immune sequencing clone quantification. TCRdb independently ran MiXCR on the PCR reads; one entry per CDR3 protein. The repertoire holds 90,000 or so distinct CDR3 sequences, with about 23% as singletons. The sample comprised naive CD8+ T cells from blood, with Jurkat cell RNA spiked in. Subset specified: FACS-sorted CD8+CD4-CCR7+CD45RA+ naive T cells. The source is a human donor in good health. Some libraries in this study had Jurkat cell RNA spiked in.

This clonotype was seen a handful of times. The genes are TRBV7-9 and TRBJ2-3, with 13 bases that match TRBD2. The length of the CDR3 is 17 residues. The ends lost 4 bases at V and 3 bases at J; junction bases unmatched: 7. From germline, CDR1 is SEHNR and CDR2 FQNEAQ (reference sequence). The DNA of the CDR3 is TGTGCCAGCAGCTATCGGACTAGCGGGGGAGATACAGATACGCAGTATTTT. Translated: CASSYRTSGGDTDTQYF.

This clonotype occurred many times. The CDR3 bases are TGTGCCAGCAGCTTACGCAGGGGAACTGAAGCTTTCTTT. Its translation: CASSLRRGTEAFF. The chain recombines TRBV7-8 with TRBJ1-1, with D maybe TRBD1 (6 bases). Trimming took off 2 bases at V and 5 bases at J, with 9 bases between the two ends. The germline CDR1 and CDR2 sequences are SGHVS and FQNEAQ. This CDR3 has 13 residues.

A word on this clonotype: Germline and junction disagree at one end, which may indicate a read error. This sequence joins TRBV29-1 and TRBJ1-1; possibly TRBD1 for D (6 bases). Germline V lookup: CDR1 SQVTM, CDR2 ANQGSEA. The length of the CDR3 is 13 residues. CDR3 amino acids: CSVETGLYTEVFF. The CDR3 nucleotides are TGCAGCGTTGAAACAGGGTTGTACACTGAAGTTTTCTTT.

The rearrangement links TRBV21-1 to TRBJ1-1. TRBV21-1 is deemed a pseudogene. The CDR3 runs to 15 residues. CDR3 nucleotide sequence: TGTGCCAGCAGCAAAGGCGCGGGAGTGGACACTGAAGCTTTCTTT. It translates to CASSKGAGVDTEAFF.

This clonotype was observed at least ten times. The chain links TRBV29-1 to TRBJ2-1; no firm D call. This CDR3 contains 15 residues. Germline V gives CDR1 SQVTM, CDR2 ANQGSEA. V was trimmed by 0 bases and J by 0 bases, leaving 9 bases between them. CDR3 bases: TGCAGCGTTGAAGACGTAGCAGTCTCCTACAATGAGCAGTTCTTC. Its protein is CSVEDVAVSYNEQFF.

The V gene is TRBV4-1, the J gene TRBJ2-7, with 8 bases lining up with TRBD2. V shed 6 bases, J shed 0 bases, and the junction held 10 bases outside the gene matches. CDR1 and CDR2 from the germline V gene are MGHRA and YSYEKL. This CDR3 comprises 16 residues. CDR3 sequence: CASSLKSGGSSYEQYF. CDR3 nucleotides: TGCGCCAGCAGTCTTAAAAGCGGGGGCAGCTCCTACGAGCAGTACTTC.

Details on this clonotype: One end of the junction does not line up with germline, which may come from a read error. The chain links TRBV9 to TRBJ1-1, with D possibly matching TRBD1 (5 bases). The CDR3 length is 12 residues. Germline V gene lookup returns CDR1 SGDLS and CDR2 YYNGEE. The CDR3 loop reads CARSGTHTEALF. CDR3 nucleotide sequence: TGTGCCCGCAGCGGGACGCACACTGAAGCTCTCTTT.

This clonotype has at least ten counts. The chain combines TRBV12-3 or TRBV12-4 with TRBJ2-5; 9 bases map to TRBD2. J lost 2 bases, V lost 0 bases, and 4 bases had no gene match. CDR3 length: 16 residues. CDR3 in amino acids: CASSLAAGGQQETQYF. The CDR3 region has the DNA TGTGCCAGCAGTTTAGCAGCGGGGGGCCAGCAAGAGACCCAGTACTTC.

This clonotype occurred a few times. Possible read error: a much larger clone is one base away. Written as DNA, the CDR3 is TGCAGCGTGGACTGGACAGGGTACCAAGCTTCCTTT. This codes for CSVDWTGYQASF. This chain uses TRBV29-1 with TRBJ1-1; 8 positions agree with TRBD1. CDR1 and CDR2 from the germline V gene are SQVTM and ANQGSEA. The CDR3 is 12 amino acids.

Concerning this clonotype: This may be a read error: a much more frequent sequence differs by one nucleotide. The chain has TRBV20-1 and TRBJ2-7; 13 positions match TRBD2. The CDR3 is 13 amino acids. Germline loops: CDR1 DFQATT, CDR2 SNEGSKA (reference sequence). This CDR3 is CRTGLAGDYAQYF. CDR3 sequence (DNA): TGCAGGACAGGACTAGCGGGAGACTACGCGCAGTACTTC.

This clonotype was recorded a few times. The CDR3 sequence: CASSQLAGGKYEQYF. CDR3 bases: TGCGCCAGCAGCCAACTAGCGGGGGGAAAATACGAGCAGTACTTC. This chain joins TRBV4-1 and TRBJ2-7; 11 bases are a match to TRBD2. CDR1 is MGHRA, CDR2 YSYEKL, per germline. With 2 bases clipped from V and 4 bases from J, the junction kept 4 bases outside the gene matches. The CDR3 extends over 15 amino acids.

This clonotype was seen many times. The V and J genes are TRBV29-1 and TRBJ2-7, with 9 bases identical to TRBD2. The CDR3 has 14 amino acids. In germline, CDR1 is SQVTM, CDR2 ANQGSEA. Trimming removed 4 bases from V and 2 bases from J; junction bases left unmatched: 6. CDR3 in DNA: TGCAGCGTTGTGGTGGCGGGGGGGACCTACGAGCAGTACTTC. Its translation: CSVVVAGGTYEQYF.

This clonotype was found a few times. V is TRBV19 and J is TRBJ1-6; D uncertain. V was clipped by 1 base and J by 8 bases, with 12 bases between them. The CDR3 extends over 15 amino acids. Germline CDR1 is LNHDA and CDR2 is SQIVND (reference sequence). The CDR3 loop is CASSIAWEMDSPLHF. For the CDR3, the DNA is TGTGCCAGTAGTATAGCCTGGGAGATGGATTCACCCCTCCACTTT.

This clonotype was detected ten times or more. The chain recombines TRBV12-3 or TRBV12-4 with TRBJ1-1, with D possibly matching TRBD1 (5 bases). Trimming took off 2 bases at V and 7 bases at J, with 17 bases between the two ends. The CDR3 is 15 amino acids. The CDR3 nucleotides read TGTGCCAGCAGTTTATGGGGGGTAGAGCGTTTTGAAGCTTTCTTT. Translating gives CASSLWGVERFEAFF.

In this sample, this clonotype turned up many times. This sequence joins TRBV2 and TRBJ2-7; D is perhaps TRBD1 or TRBD2 (5 bases each). The CDR3 is 15 residues long. Germline CDR1 and CDR2: SNHLY and FYNNEI. V dropped 3 bases and J dropped 0 bases, with 12 bases sitting between them. The chain's CDR3 is CASSEVGGTSYEQYF. In nucleotides, the CDR3 is TGTGCCAGCAGTGAGGTTGGTGGGACCTCCTACGAGCAGTACTTC.

This chain joins TRBV4-3 and TRBJ2-7; 9 nucleotides agree with TRBD2. With 0 bases clipped from V and 0 bases from J, the junction kept 6 bases outside the gene matches. The CDR3 loop spans 17 amino acids. CDR1 and CDR2 from the germline V gene are LGHNA and YSLEER. In nucleotides, the CDR3 is TGCGCCAGCAGCCAAGAGGAAGCTAGCGGGACCTCCTACGAGCAGTACTTC. This gives the protein CASSQEEASGTSYEQYF.